Listed below are T cell receptor beta chains from one sample, sequenced in a study of blood T cell repertoires in COVID-19. This table comes from immunoSEQ multiplex PCR, and its TCRdb copy is limited to in-frame clones, with some not included. Altogether some 87,000 clones are present, over 70% being singletons, with the ten largest covering approximately 9%. Material: peripheral blood. The receptor set was obtained from a man aged 50-60 years who had recovered from COVID-19. CDR3s include the opening cysteine and the closing phenylalanine or tryptophan. A row's size may be missing; if present it is once, few, many or a size class.

v_gene: TRBV7-8; abundance: few; j_gene: TRBJ1-1; CDR3aa: CASSLGLPGEAFF
v_gene: TRBV10-3; abundance: .; j_gene: TRBJ2-1; CDR3aa: CAISEALAASYNEQFF
v_gene: TRBV21-1; abundance: .; j_gene: TRBJ2-7; CDR3aa: CASSVPGGKIIEQYF
v_gene: TRBV3-1/TRBV3-2; abundance: .; j_gene: TRBJ2-5; CDR3aa: CASSPHSGRQETQYF
v_gene: TRBV11-2; abundance: .; j_gene: TRBJ1-2; CDR3aa: CASSLDGRGSRGYTF
v_gene: TRBV7-9; abundance: .; j_gene: TRBJ1-1; CDR3aa: CASSLAAGQRNTEAFF
v_gene: TRBV4-3; abundance: .; j_gene: TRBJ2-3; CDR3aa: CASSQGGGHDTQYF
v_gene: TRBV2; abundance: .; j_gene: TRBJ2-5; CDR3aa: CASSERRGETQYF
v_gene: TRBV27; abundance: .; j_gene: TRBJ2-2; CDR3aa: CASSPIRLAGGTGELFF
v_gene: TRBV5-4; abundance: .; j_gene: TRBJ2-7; CDR3aa: CASSLSGGRYEQYF
v_gene: TRBV11-2; abundance: .; j_gene: TRBJ2-5; CDR3aa: CASSSAGTQETQYF
v_gene: TRBV11-3; abundance: .; j_gene: TRBJ2-3; CDR3aa: CASSFSLGATDTQYF
v_gene: TRBV19; abundance: .; j_gene: TRBJ1-1; CDR3aa: CASRGTFNTEAFF
v_gene: TRBV6-1; abundance: .; j_gene: TRBJ1-5; CDR3aa: CASSDRPGTGANQPQHF
v_gene: TRBV29-1; abundance: .; j_gene: TRBJ2-5; CDR3aa: CSVEARETQYF
v_gene: TRBV28; abundance: .; j_gene: TRBJ1-2; CDR3aa: CASTKEQGNRGGYTF
v_gene: TRBV28; abundance: .; j_gene: TRBJ1-4; CDR3aa: CASSRTGKNEKLFF
v_gene: TRBV28; abundance: .; j_gene: TRBJ2-5; CDR3aa: CASSAGIQETQYF
v_gene: TRBV19; abundance: .; j_gene: TRBJ1-2; CDR3aa: CASSTRVTYGYTF
v_gene: TRBV10-3; abundance: .; j_gene: TRBJ2-3; CDR3aa: CAIRPTSGSTDTQYF
v_gene: TRBV6-5; abundance: .; j_gene: TRBJ2-7; CDR3aa: CASSLSSFSVYEQYF
v_gene: TRBV19; abundance: .; j_gene: TRBJ2-5; CDR3aa: CASSLTRGRKETQYF
v_gene: TRBV13; abundance: .; j_gene: TRBJ1-4; CDR3aa: CASSLKAGGLGEKLFF
v_gene: TRBV18; abundance: once; j_gene: TRBJ2-3; CDR3aa: CASSRAGLNPYTDTQYF
v_gene: TRBV5-1; abundance: many; j_gene: TRBJ2-5; CDR3aa: CASSPAPPTGGETQYF
v_gene: TRBV29-1; abundance: .; j_gene: TRBJ1-1; CDR3aa: CSVDRTTVNTEAFF
v_gene: TRBV5-6; abundance: .; j_gene: TRBJ1-2; CDR3aa: CASSSGTGAGGYTF
v_gene: TRBV10-3; abundance: once; j_gene: TRBJ1-1; CDR3aa: CAISDQGGNTEAFF
v_gene: TRBV2; abundance: .; j_gene: TRBJ2-5; CDR3aa: CASTLGQLMQTQYF
v_gene: TRBV15; abundance: .; j_gene: TRBJ1-1; CDR3aa: CATSRDIGQGVNTEAFF
v_gene: TRBV28; abundance: .; j_gene: TRBJ1-5; CDR3aa: CASSSGTDEQPQHF
v_gene: TRBV7-9; abundance: .; j_gene: TRBJ1-3; CDR3aa: CASSPGNSGNTIYF
v_gene: TRBV3-1/TRBV3-2; abundance: .; j_gene: TRBJ1-6; CDR3aa: CASSQGTGVSPLHF
v_gene: TRBV6-5; abundance: .; j_gene: TRBJ2-7; CDR3aa: CASNSYLGPYEQYF
v_gene: TRBV7-9; abundance: .; j_gene: TRBJ2-3; CDR3aa: CASSLGRDFYTDTQYF
v_gene: TRBV19; abundance: .; j_gene: TRBJ2-3; CDR3aa: CASSTLAGNTDTQYF
v_gene: TRBV29-1; abundance: .; j_gene: TRBJ2-5; CDR3aa: CSVAGEETQYF
v_gene: TRBV6-5; abundance: .; j_gene: TRBJ2-7; CDR3aa: CASSYEGLGGLEQYF
v_gene: TRBV6-5; abundance: .; j_gene: TRBJ1-6; CDR3aa: CASSYSYTSPLHF
v_gene: TRBV7-2; abundance: .; j_gene: TRBJ2-2; CDR3aa: CASTLSGTSGGRTGELFF
v_gene: TRBV25-1; abundance: .; j_gene: TRBJ2-7; CDR3aa: CASSAPDRVKF
v_gene: TRBV7-9; abundance: .; j_gene: TRBJ2-3; CDR3aa: CASSLGQGSTQYF
v_gene: TRBV11-1; abundance: few; j_gene: TRBJ2-2; CDR3aa: CASSLWNTGELFF
v_gene: TRBV14; abundance: .; j_gene: TRBJ2-7; CDR3aa: CASSQHRGTRYEQYF
v_gene: TRBV11-2; abundance: .; j_gene: TRBJ1-4; CDR3aa: CASSSQLGVPSF
v_gene: TRBV5-6; abundance: .; j_gene: TRBJ1-6; CDR3aa: CASSLTGWNNSPLHF
v_gene: TRBV6-1; abundance: .; j_gene: TRBJ2-1; CDR3aa: CASSDWWTGGRGEQFF